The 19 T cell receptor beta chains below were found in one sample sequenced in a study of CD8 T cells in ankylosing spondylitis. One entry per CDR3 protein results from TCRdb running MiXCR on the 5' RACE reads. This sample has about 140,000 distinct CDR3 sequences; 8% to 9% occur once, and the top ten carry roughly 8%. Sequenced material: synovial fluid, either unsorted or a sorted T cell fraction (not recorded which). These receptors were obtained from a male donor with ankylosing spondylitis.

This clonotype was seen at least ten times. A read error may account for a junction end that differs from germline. CDR3 in DNA: TGTGCCATCAGTGAAGTGGACAAGGGGAGCCATGGATCCTTC. It yields the protein CAISEVDKGSHGSF. The genes are TRBV10-3 and TRBJ1-2; D is perhaps TRBD1 (5 bases). Germline lookup yields CDR1 ENHRY and CDR2 SYGVKD. The CDR3 has 14 amino acids.

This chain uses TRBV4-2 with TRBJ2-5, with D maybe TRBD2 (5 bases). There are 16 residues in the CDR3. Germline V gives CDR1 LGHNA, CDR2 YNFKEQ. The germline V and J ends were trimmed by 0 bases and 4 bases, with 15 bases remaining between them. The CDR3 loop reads CASSQESGRGSETQYF. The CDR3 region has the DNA TGTGCCAGCAGCCAAGAAAGCGGTCGAGGTTCAGAGACCCAGTACTTC.

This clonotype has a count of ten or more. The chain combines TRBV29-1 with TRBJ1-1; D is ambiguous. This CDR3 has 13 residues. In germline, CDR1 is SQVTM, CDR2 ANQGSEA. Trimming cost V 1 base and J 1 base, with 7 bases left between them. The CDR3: CSVEGTWNTEAFF. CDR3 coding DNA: TGCAGCGTTGAAGGGACCTGGAACACTGAAGCTTTCTTT.

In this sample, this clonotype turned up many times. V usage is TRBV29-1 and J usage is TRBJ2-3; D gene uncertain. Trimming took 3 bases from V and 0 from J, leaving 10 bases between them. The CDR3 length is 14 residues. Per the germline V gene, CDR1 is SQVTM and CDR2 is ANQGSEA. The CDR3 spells CSVELGPSTDTQYF. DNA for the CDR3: TGCAGCGTTGAGTTAGGACCTAGCACAGATACGCAGTATTTT.

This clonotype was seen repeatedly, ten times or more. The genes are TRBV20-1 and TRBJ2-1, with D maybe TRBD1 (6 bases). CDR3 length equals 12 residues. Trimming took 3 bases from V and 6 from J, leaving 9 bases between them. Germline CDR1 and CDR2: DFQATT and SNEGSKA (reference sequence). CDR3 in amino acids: CSASGTINEQFF. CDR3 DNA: TGCAGTGCTAGTGGGACAATCAATGAGCAGTTCTTC.

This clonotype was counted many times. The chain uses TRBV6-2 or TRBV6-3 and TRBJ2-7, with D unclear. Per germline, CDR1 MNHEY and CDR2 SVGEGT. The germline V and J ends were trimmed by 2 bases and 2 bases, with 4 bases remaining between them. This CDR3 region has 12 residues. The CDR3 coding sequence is TGTGCCAGCAGTTACAAGGCCTACGAGCAGTACTTC. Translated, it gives CASSYKAYEQYF.

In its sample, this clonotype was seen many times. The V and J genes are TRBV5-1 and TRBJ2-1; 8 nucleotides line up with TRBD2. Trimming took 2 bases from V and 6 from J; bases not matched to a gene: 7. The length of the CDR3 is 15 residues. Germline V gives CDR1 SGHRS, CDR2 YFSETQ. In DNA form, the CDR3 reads TGCGCCAGCAGCTTTGTAGGGACTAGTTTCAATGAGCAGTTCTTC. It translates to CASSFVGTSFNEQFF. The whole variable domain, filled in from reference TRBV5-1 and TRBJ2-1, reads KAGVTQTPRYLIKTRGQQVTLSCSPISGHRSVSWYQQTPGQGLQFLFEYFSETQRNKGNFPGRFSGRQFSNSRSEMNVSTLELGDSALYLCASSFVGTSFNEQFFGPGTRLTVL.

CDR3 loop: CASSFMSVDYSEEQFF. Written as DNA, the CDR3 is TGTGCCAGCAGCTTCATGTCAGTAGACTATAGCGAAGAGCAGTTCTTC. J is TRBJ2-1 and V is TRBV7-2; tentative D call: TRBD2 (5 bases). V lost 3 bases to trimming and J lost 10 bases, with 22 bases between them. The CDR3 consists of 16 residues. Germline V gene sequence: CDR1 SGHTA, CDR2 FQGNSA.

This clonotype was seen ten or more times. CDR3 sequence: CASSYAQDTEAFF. The CDR3 bases are TGTGCCAGCAGCTACGCTCAAGACACTGAAGCTTTCTTT. The V and J genes are TRBV6-5 and TRBJ1-1, with D unresolved. The V end was cut by 6 bases, the J end by 3 bases, with 11 bases between. CDR1 and CDR2 (germline): MNHEY, SVGAGI. The CDR3 is 13 residues long.

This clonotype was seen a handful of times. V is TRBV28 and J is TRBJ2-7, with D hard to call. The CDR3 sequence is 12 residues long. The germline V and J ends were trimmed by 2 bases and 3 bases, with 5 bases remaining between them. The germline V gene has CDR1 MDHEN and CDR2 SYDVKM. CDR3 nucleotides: TGTGCCAGCAGTTTAGTCCTCTACGAGCAGTACTTC. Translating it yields CASSLVLYEQYF.

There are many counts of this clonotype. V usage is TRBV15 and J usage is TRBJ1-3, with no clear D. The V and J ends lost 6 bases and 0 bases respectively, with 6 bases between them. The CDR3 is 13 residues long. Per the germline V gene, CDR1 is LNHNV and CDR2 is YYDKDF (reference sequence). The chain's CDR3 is CATRTYSGNTIYF. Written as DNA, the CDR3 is TGTGCCACCAGGACGTACTCTGGAAACACCATATATTTT.

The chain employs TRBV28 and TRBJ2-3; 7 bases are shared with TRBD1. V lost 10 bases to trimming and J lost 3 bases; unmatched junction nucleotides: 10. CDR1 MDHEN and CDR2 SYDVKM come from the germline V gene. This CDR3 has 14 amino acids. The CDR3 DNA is TGTGCCACCCGACAGGGAGCCAGGACAGATACGCAGTATTTT. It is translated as CATRQGARTDTQYF. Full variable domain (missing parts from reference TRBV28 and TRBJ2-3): DVKVTQSSRYLVKRTGEKVFLECVQDMDHENMFWYRQDPGLGLRLIYFSYDVKMKEKGDIPEGYSVSREKKERFSLILESASTNQTSMYLCATRQGARTDTQYFGPGTRLTVL.

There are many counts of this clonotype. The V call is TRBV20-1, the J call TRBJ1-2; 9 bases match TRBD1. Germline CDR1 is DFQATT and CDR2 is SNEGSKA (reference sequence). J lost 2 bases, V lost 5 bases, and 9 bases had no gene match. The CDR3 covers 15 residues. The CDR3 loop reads CSAPTNRGRNYGYTF. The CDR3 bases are TGCAGTGCTCCGACCAACAGGGGGCGCAACTATGGCTACACCTTC.

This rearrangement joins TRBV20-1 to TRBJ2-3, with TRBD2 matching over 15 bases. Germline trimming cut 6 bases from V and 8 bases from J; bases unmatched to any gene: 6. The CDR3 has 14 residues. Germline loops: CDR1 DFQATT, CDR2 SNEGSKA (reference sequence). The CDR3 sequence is CSAQGLAGGGTQYF. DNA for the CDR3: TGCAGTGCCCAGGGACTAGCGGGGGGAGGTACGCAGTATTTT.

The CDR3 DNA sequence: TGTGCCTCTGGGACAGGCTACGAGCAGTACTTC. Its translation: CASGTGYEQYF. The rearrangement links TRBV30 to TRBJ2-7; 8 nucleotides agree with TRBD1. Germline values: CDR1 GTSNPN, CDR2 SVGIG (reference sequence). Losses at the gene ends were 7 bases for V and 3 bases for J; bases not matched to a gene: 2. The CDR3 loop spans 11 amino acids.

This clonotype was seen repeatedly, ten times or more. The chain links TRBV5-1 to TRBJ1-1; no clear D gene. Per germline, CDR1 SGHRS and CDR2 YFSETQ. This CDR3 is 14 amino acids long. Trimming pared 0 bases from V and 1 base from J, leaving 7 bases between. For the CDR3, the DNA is TGCGCCAGCAGCTTGGAGGCTTGGAACACTGAAGCTTTCTTT. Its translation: CASSLEAWNTEAFF. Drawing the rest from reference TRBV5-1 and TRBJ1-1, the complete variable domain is KAGVTQTPRYLIKTRGQQVTLSCSPISGHRSVSWYQQTPGQGLQFLFEYFSETQRNKGNFPGRFSGRQFSNSRSEMNVSTLELGDSALYLCASSLEAWNTEAFFGQGTRLTVV.

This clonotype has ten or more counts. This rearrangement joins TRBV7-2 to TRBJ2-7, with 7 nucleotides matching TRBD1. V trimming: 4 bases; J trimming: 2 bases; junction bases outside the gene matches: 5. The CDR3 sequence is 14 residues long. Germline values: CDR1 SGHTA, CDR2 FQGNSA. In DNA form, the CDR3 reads TGTGCCAGCAGCTCATGGGACAGACCCTACGAGCAGTACTTC. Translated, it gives CASSSWDRPYEQYF. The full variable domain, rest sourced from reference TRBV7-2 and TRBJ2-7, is GAGVSQSPSNKVTEKGKDVELRCDPISGHTALYWYRQSLGQGLEFLIYFQGNSAPDKSGLPSDRFSAERTGGSVSTLTIQRTQQEDSAVYLCASSSWDRPYEQYFGPGTRLTVT.

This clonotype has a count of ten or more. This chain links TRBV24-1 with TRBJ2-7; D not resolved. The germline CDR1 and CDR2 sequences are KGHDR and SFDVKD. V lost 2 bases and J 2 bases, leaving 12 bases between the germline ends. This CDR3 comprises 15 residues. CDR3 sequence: CATSDSGDTTYEQYF. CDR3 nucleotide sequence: TGTGCCACCAGTGATTCTGGAGACACCACCTACGAGCAGTACTTC.

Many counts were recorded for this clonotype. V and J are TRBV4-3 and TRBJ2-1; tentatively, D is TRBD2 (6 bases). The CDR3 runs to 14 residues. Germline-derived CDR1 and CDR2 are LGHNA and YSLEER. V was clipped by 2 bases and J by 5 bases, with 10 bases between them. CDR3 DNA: TGCGCCAGCAGCCAAATGGCTAGCGACAATGAGCAGTTCTTC. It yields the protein CASSQMASDNEQFF.